One and the same sample provided the 14 T cell receptor beta chains below, sequenced in a study of cytomegalovirus exposure and HLA in healthy donors. Primers: 60 Vbeta forward and 13 Jbeta reverse. Using immunoSEQ multiplex PCR, the repertoire was profiled, and TCRdb retains in-frame clones only, with some absent. This table has about 200,000 clones, roughly 85% appearing once. The sequenced material came from PBMCs. These receptors were obtained from a woman aged 18-29 years in good health and CMV-seronegative.

CDR3 bases: TGTGCCAGCACCAAGAGGGGGCAGGGGCCCTACGAGCAGTACGTC. Encoded protein: CASTKRGQGPYEQYV. This rearrangement joins TRBV13 to TRBJ2-7, with 7 bases matching TRBD1. This CDR3 contains 15 residues. Germline assignment: CDR1 PRHDT and CDR2 FYEKMQ (reference sequence). V was clipped by 7 bases and J by 2 bases; unmatched bases: 11.

V gene TRBV5-6 combines with J gene TRBJ2-2; 11 bases map to TRBD1. The CDR3 covers 17 residues. J gave up 0 bases and V 4 bases, and 5 bases lay outside the gene matches. The germline V gene encodes CDR1 SGHDT and CDR2 YYEEEE. Here the CDR3 reads CASSRTGGLPNTGELFF. Written as DNA, the CDR3 is TGTGCCAGCAGCCGGACAGGGGGCCTCCCGAACACCGGGGAGCTGTTTTTT.

V gene TRBV5-5 combines with J gene TRBJ2-7; TRBD1 aligns across 11 bases. The ends lost 5 bases at V and 7 bases at J; junction bases unmatched: 11. CDR1 is SGHKS, CDR2 YYEKEE, per germline (reference sequence). The CDR3 contains 15 residues. The CDR3 reads CASRSGTGGLWEQYF. In nucleotides, the CDR3 is TGTGCCAGCAGGTCCGGGACAGGGGGTCTGTGGGAGCAGTACTTC.

This clone was recorded a few times. This sequence joins TRBV13 and TRBJ1-1; weak D call: TRBD1 (5 bases). The germline V gene has CDR1 PRHDT and CDR2 FYEKMQ (reference sequence). V lost 3 bases, J lost 6 bases, and 8 bases lay in between. The CDR3 has 12 amino acids. The CDR3 bases are TGTGCCAGCAGCTTGTGGACATCTGAAGCTTTCTTT. As protein: CASSLWTSEAFF. The whole variable domain, filled in from reference TRBV13 and TRBJ1-1, reads AAGVIQSPRHLIKEKRETATLKCYPIPRHDTVYWYQQGPGQDPQFLISFYEKMQSDKGSIPDRFSAQQFSDYHSELNMSSLELGDSALYFCASSLWTSEAFFGQGTRLTVV.

The chain links TRBV30 to TRBJ2-7, with 9 bases fitting TRBD1. Germline V lookup: CDR1 GTSNPN, CDR2 SVGIG (reference sequence). CDR3 size: 14 residues. V lost 3 bases, J lost 0 bases, and 3 bases stayed unmatched. The CDR3 region is CAWSRDRASYEQYF. In DNA form, the CDR3 reads TGTGCCTGGAGCCGGGACAGGGCCTCCTACGAGCAGTACTTC. The full variable domain, rest sourced from reference TRBV30 and TRBJ2-7, is SQTIHQWPATLVQPVGSPLSLECTVEGTSNPNLYWYRQAAGRGLQLLFYSVGIGQISSEVPQNLSASRPQDRQFILSSKKLLLSDSGFYLCAWSRDRASYEQYFGPGTRLTVT.

This chain joins TRBV5-1 and TRBJ2-5; the match to TRBD2 covers 10 bases. This CDR3 is built from 17 residues. V shed 0 bases and J 4 bases; nucleotides not matched to a gene: 9. Per germline, CDR1 SGHRS and CDR2 YFSETQ. The CDR3 region is CASSLGLAGVGRETQYF. The CDR3 region has the DNA TGCGCCAGCAGCTTGGGGCTAGCGGGAGTAGGTAGAGAGACCCAGTACTTC.

This chain links TRBV7-2 with TRBJ2-1; TRBD2 is a possible D gene (5 bases). The germline V and J ends were trimmed by 1 base and 9 bases, with 10 bases remaining between them. Germline V gives CDR1 SGHTA, CDR2 FQGNSA. The CDR3 is 13 amino acids. CDR3 bases: TGTGCCAGCAGCTTAGACAGAGGAGGTGAGCAGTTCTTC. It yields the protein CASSLDRGGEQFF.

This clone was detected only once. This chain links TRBV10-3 with TRBJ2-7; 9 bases match TRBD1. The J segment lost 3 bases and the V segment lost 10 bases, leaving 10 bases of the junction unmatched. CDR3 length: 14 amino acids. Germline CDR1 reads ENHRY; CDR2 reads SYGVKD. The CDR3 DNA reads TGTGCCACCGCGGGACAGGGATCCCTCTACGAGCAGTACTTC. It yields the protein CATAGQGSLYEQYF.

This chain uses TRBV15 with TRBJ1-1; no clear D. The ends were cut back, 5 bases at V and 8 bases at J, with 21 bases in the middle. Per the germline V gene, CDR1 is LNHNV and CDR2 is YYDKDF (reference sequence). CDR3 length equals 15 residues. CDR3 in DNA: TGTGCCACCAGCGAAGCCCTAGGAGTCCAGCCAGAAGCTTTCTTT. As protein: CATSEALGVQPEAFF.

The chain couples TRBV28 to TRBJ2-7, with 13 nucleotides matching TRBD2. Trimming at V came to 6 bases and at J to 4 bases, leaving 9 bases not matched to a gene. The germline V gene encodes CDR1 MDHEN and CDR2 SYDVKM. This CDR3 has 16 residues. CDR3 nucleotide sequence: TGTGCCAGCAGGACCGGGACTAGCGGGATTCGGTACGAGCAGTACTTC. It translates to CASRTGTSGIRYEQYF.

V gene TRBV6-5 combines with J gene TRBJ1-6; 9 bases align to TRBD1. Germline trimming cut 2 bases from V and 8 bases from J; bases unmatched to any gene: 4. The CDR3 length is 15 residues. Germline V lookup: CDR1 MNHEY, CDR2 SVGAGI. The CDR3 DNA sequence: TGTGCCAGCAGTTACACTACAGGGGGCGATTCACCCCTCCACTTT. Its protein is CASSYTTGGDSPLHF.

This clone has a single count. The chain has TRBV11-2 and TRBJ2-3; D is perhaps TRBD1 (5 bases). Trimming cost V 3 bases and J 3 bases, with 13 bases left between them. The length of the CDR3 is 15 residues. Germline V lookup: CDR1 SGHAT, CDR2 FQNNGV. The CDR3 here is CASSLHQGRTDTQYF. CDR3 DNA: TGTGCCAGCAGCTTGCATCAGGGAAGAACAGATACGCAGTATTTT. The full variable domain, rest sourced from reference TRBV11-2 and TRBJ2-3, is EAGVAQSPRYKIIEKRQSVAFWCNPISGHATLYWYQQILGQGPKLLIQFQNNGVVDDSQLPKDRFSAERLKGVDSTLKIQPAKLEDSAVYLCASSLHQGRTDTQYFGPGTRLTVL.

The gene calls are TRBV4-2 and TRBJ2-7, with a tentative D call TRBD1 (6 bases). Looked up from germline, CDR1 is LGHNA and CDR2 is YNFKEQ. This CDR3 has 18 residues. With 1 base removed from V and 3 bases from J, the gap between germline ends came to 22 bases. The CDR3 region has the DNA TGTGCCAGCAGCCAAGCACCCCAGGGGCGGACCATAAACTACGAGCAGTACTTC. This encodes CASSQAPQGRTINYEQYF.

This clone has only one observation. J is TRBJ2-1 and V is TRBV27; D might be TRBD2 (6 bases). V was clipped by 5 bases and J by 8 bases, with 16 bases between them. This CDR3 spans 14 amino acids. In germline, CDR1 is MNHEY, CDR2 SMNVEV (reference sequence). Here the CDR3 reads CASSPPGLRDEQFF. CDR3 bases: TGTGCCAGCAGTCCCCCGGGACTTAGAGATGAGCAGTTCTTC.